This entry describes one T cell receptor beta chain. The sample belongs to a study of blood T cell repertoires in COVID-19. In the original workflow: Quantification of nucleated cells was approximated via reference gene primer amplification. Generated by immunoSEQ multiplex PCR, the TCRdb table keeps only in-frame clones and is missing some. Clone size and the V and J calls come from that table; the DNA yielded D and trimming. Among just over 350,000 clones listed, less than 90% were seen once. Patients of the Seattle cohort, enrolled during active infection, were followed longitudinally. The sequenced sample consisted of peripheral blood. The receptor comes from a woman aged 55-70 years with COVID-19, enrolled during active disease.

The CDR3 protein is CASSPPGRGSQETQYF. The CDR3 nucleotides read TGTGCCAGCAGCCCGCCTGGGCGGGGGAGCCAGGAGACCCAGTACTTC. The chain has TRBV7-6 and TRBJ2-5; 7 positions agree with TRBD2. CDR3 length equals 16 residues. CDR1 is SGHVS, CDR2 FNYEAQ, per germline. The junction had 14 bases not matched to a gene; V was cut back by 5 bases and J by 5 bases.